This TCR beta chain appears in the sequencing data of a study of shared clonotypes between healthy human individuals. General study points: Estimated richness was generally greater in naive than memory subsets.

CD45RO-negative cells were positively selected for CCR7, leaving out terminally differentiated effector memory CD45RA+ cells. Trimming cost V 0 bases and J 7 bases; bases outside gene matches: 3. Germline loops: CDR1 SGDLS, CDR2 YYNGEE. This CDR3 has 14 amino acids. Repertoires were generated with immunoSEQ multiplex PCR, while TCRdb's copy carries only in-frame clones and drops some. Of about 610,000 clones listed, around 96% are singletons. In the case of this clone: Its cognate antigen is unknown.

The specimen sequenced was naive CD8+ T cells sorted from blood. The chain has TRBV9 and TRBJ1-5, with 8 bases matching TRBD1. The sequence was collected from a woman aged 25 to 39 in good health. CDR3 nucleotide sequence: TGTGCCAGCAGCGTAGATGACAGGGGCCAGCCCCAGCATTTT. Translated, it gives CASSVDDRGQPQHF.